This T cell receptor (beta chain) derives from a study of blood T cell repertoires in COVID-19. On the study more broadly: Acute-phase and convalescent COVID-19 samples originated in the United States, Italy and Spain. PBMCs, B-cell-depleted T cells, or T cells were the source of the cDNA or gDNA that made up the material.

Authors' data handling: How many nucleated cells were present was estimated from reference gene primer amplification. Some clones are missing from TCRdb's copy, which holds only in-frame ones; the method was immunoSEQ multiplex PCR. The D gene and trimming were derived from the DNA, and the V and J assignments and clone size from that table. The table records approximately 310,000 clones, more than 75% of them present only once. Germline lookup yields CDR1 MNHEY and CDR2 SVGAGI. CDR3 length: 16 residues. Trimming cost V 2 bases and J 4 bases, with 14 bases left between them. This receptor was taken from a man in his fifties with active or convalescent COVID-19. This chain joins TRBV6-5 and TRBJ1-4; maybe TRBD1 (6 bases). The sequenced sample was peripheral blood. CDR3 residues: CASSYHGQNFNEKLFF. The CDR3 nucleotides read TGTGCCAGCAGTTACCACGGACAGAACTTTAATGAAAAACTGTTTTTT.